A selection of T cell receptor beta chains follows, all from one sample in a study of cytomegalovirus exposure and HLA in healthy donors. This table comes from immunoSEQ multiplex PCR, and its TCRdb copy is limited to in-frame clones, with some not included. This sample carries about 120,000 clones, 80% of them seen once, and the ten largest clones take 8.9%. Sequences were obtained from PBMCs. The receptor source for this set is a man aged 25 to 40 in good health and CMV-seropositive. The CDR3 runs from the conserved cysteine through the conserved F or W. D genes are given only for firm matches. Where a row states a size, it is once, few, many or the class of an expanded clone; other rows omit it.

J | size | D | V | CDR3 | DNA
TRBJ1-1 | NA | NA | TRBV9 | CASSFDFLNTEAFF | TGTGCCAGCTCATTCGACTTCCTGAACACTGAAGCTTTCTTT
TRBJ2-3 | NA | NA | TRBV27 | CASSLGALTDTQYF | TGTGCCAGCAGTTTAGGGGCCCTCACAGATACGCAGTATTTT
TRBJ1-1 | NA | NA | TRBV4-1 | CASSQVGRGGNTEAFF | TGCGCCAGCAGCCAAGTTGGGAGGGGAGGTAACACTGAAGCTTTCTTT
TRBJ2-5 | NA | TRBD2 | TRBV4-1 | CASSQIREGETQYF | TGCGCCAGCAGCCAGATAAGGGAGGGAGAGACCCAGTACTTC
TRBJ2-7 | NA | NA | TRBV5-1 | CASSLGPEGTSYEQYF | TGCGCCAGCAGCTTGGGGCCCGAGGGGACATCCTACGAGCAGTACTTC
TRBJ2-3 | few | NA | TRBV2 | CASSEGGPLTDTQYF | TGTGCCAGCAGTGAAGGAGGTCCCCTCACAGATACGCAGTATTTT
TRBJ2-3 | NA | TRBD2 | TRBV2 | CASKTSGGTDTQYF | TGTGCCAGTAAGACTAGCGGGGGCACAGATACGCAGTATTTT
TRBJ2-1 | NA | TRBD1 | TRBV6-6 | CASSGQGNGNEQFF | TGTGCCAGCAGTGGACAGGGGAATGGCAATGAGCAGTTCTTC
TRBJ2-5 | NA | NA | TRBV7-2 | CASSPRWANQETQYF | TGTGCCAGCAGCCCAAGGTGGGCTAACCAAGAGACCCAGTACTTC
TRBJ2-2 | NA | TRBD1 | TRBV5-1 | CASSLGDRVSAGELFF | TGCGCCAGCAGCTTGGGTGACAGGGTTTCTGCCGGGGAGCTGTTTTTT
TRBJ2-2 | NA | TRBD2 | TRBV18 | CASSLSFSSGPGTELFF | TGTGCCAGCTCACTGTCCTTCTCTAGCGGCCCGGGAACGGAGCTGTTTTTT
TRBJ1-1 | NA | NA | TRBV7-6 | CASSQSTGPNTEAFF | TGTGCCAGCAGCCAGTCGACAGGACCGAACACTGAAGCTTTCTTT
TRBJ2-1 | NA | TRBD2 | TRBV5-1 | CASSLGGLGSNEQFF | TGCGCCAGCAGCTTGGGGGGACTAGGTTCCAATGAGCAGTTCTTC
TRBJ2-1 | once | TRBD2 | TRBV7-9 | CASSLTNQGLAGGDEQFF | TGTGCCAGCAGCTTGACCAACCAAGGACTAGCGGGGGGTGATGAGCAGTTCTTC
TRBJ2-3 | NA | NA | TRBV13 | CASSFTRGDTQYF | TGTGCCAGCAGCTTTACAAGGGGGGATACGCAGTATTTT
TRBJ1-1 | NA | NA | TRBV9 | CASSVALGRADTEAFF | TGTGCCAGCAGCGTAGCTTTAGGCAGGGCGGACACTGAAGCTTTCTTT